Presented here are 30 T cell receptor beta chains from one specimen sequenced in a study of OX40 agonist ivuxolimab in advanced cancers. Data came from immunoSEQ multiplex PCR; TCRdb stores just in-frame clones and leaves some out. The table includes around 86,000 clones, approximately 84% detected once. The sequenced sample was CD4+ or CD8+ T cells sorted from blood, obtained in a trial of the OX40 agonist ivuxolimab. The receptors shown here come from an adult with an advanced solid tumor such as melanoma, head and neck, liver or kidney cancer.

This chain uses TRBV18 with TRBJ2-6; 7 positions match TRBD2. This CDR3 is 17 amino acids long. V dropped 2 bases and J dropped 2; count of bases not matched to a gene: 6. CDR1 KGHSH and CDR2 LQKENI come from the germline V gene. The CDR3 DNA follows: TGTGCCAGCTCACCATCCCAGCGGGGAGCTGGGGCCAACGTCCTGACTTTC. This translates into CASSPSQRGAGANVLTF.

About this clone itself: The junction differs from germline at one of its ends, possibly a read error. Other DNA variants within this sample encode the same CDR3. CDR3 nucleotides: TGTGCTAGTGGTAACATACAGGAATCGAATACCGGGGAGCTGTTTTTT. This codes for CASGNIQESNTGELFF. This sequence joins TRBV12-5 and TRBJ2-2; a possible D gene is TRBD1 (5 bases). This CDR3 has 16 residues. From germline, CDR1 is LGHNT and CDR2 FRNRAP.

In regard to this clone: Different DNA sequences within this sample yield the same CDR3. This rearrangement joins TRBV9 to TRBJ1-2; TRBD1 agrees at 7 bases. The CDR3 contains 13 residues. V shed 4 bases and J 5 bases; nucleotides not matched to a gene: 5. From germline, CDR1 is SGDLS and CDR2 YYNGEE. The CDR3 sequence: CASSPDREYGYTF. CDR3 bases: TGTGCCAGCAGCCCTGACAGGGAATATGGCTACACCTTC.

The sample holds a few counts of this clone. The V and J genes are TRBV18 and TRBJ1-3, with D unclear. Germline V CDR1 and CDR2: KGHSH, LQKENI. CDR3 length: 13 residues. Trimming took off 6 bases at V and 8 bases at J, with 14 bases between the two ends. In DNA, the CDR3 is TGTGCCAGCTCCCTCCGGAAGGTGGACACCATATATTTT. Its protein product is CASSLRKVDTIYF.

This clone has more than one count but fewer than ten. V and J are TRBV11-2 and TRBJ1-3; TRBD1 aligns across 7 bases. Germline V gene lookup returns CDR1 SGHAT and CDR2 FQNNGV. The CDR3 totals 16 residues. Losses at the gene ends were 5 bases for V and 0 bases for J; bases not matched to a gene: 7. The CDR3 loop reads CASSIGTAVSGNTIYF. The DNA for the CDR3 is TGTGCCAGCAGCATAGGGACAGCTGTCTCTGGAAACACCATATATTTT.

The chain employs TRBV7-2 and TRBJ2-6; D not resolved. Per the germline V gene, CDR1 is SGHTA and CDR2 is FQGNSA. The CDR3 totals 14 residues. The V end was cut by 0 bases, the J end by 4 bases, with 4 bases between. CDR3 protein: CASSLAPGANVLTF. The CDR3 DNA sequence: TGTGCCAGCAGCTTAGCGCCCGGGGCCAACGTCCTGACTTTC.

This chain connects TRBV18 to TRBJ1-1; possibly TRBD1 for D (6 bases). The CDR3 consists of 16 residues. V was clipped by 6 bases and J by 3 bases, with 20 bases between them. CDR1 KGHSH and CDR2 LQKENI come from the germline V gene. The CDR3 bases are TGTGCCAGCTCGCAGGAGGAGGGGGTAAAATACACTGAAGCTTTCTTT. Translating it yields CASSQEEGVKYTEAFF.

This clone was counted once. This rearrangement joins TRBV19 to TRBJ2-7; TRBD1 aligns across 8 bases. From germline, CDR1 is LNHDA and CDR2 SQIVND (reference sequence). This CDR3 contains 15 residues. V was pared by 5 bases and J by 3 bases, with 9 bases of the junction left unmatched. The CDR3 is CASSPGGYTFYEQYF. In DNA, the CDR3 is TGTGCCAGTAGTCCAGGGGGCTACACTTTCTACGAGCAGTACTTC.

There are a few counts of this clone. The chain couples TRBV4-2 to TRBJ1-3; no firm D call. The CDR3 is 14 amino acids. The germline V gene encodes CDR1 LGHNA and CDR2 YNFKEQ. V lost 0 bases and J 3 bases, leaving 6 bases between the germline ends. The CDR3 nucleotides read TGTGCCAGCAGCCAAGATCCCAGTGGAAACACCATATATTTT. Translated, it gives CASSQDPSGNTIYF.

The CDR3 bases are TGTGCCAGCTCACCACCGGCTAGCGGGGGGGCAGATACGCAGTATTTT. It yields the protein CASSPPASGGADTQYF. The chain has TRBV18 and TRBJ2-3; 12 nucleotides line up with TRBD2. The V gene's germline CDR1 is KGHSH and CDR2 LQKENI. With 0 bases clipped from V and 4 bases from J, the junction kept 2 bases outside the gene matches. The CDR3 has 16 amino acids. Full variable domain (rest looked up from reference TRBV18 and TRBJ2-3): NAGVMQNPRHLVRRRGQEARLRCSPMKGHSHVYWYRQLPEEGLKFMVYLQKENIIDESGMPKERFSAEFPKEGPSILRIQQVVRGDSAAYFCASSPPASGGADTQYFGPGTRLTVL.

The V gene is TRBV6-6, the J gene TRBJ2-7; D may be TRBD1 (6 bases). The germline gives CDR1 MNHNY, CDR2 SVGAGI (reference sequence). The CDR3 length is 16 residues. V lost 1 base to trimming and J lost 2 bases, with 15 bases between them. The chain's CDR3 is CASSYLGTTIAYEQYF. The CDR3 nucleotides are TGTGCCAGCAGTTACTTGGGGACAACGATAGCCTACGAGCAGTACTTC.

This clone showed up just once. DNA for the CDR3: TGTGCCAGCAGCCCCGACGGGGTTGGAAACACCATATATTTT. Translated, it gives CASSPDGVGNTIYF. The V call is TRBV7-2, the J call TRBJ1-3; no clear D. Trimming pared 5 bases from V and 3 bases from J, leaving 11 bases between. The germline gives CDR1 SGHTA, CDR2 FQGNSA. The CDR3 loop spans 14 amino acids.

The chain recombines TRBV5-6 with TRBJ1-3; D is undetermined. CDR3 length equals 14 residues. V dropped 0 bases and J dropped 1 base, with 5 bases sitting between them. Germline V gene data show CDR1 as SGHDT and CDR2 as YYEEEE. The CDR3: CASSLGGSGNTIYF. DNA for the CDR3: TGTGCCAGCAGCTTGGGGGGTTCTGGAAACACCATATATTTT.

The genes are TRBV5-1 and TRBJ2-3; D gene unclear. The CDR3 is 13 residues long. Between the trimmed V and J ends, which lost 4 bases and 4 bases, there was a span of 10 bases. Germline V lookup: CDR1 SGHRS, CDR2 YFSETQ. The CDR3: CASSPTPSDTQYF. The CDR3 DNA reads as TGCGCCAGCAGCCCAACGCCGTCAGATACGCAGTATTTT.

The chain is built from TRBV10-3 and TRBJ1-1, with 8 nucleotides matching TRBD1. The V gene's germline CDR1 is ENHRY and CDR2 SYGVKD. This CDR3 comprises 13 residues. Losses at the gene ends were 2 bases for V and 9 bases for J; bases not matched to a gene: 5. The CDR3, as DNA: TGTGCCATCAGTGAGGGACAGGGAGGTCAAGCTTTCTTT. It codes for CAISEGQGGQAFF.

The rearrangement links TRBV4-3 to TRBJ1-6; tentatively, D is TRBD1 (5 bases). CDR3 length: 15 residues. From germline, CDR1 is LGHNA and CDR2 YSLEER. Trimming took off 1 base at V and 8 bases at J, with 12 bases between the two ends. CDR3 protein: CASSQGGKGDSPLHF. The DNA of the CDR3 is TGCGCCAGCAGCCAAGGGGGAAAAGGGGATTCACCCCTCCACTTT.

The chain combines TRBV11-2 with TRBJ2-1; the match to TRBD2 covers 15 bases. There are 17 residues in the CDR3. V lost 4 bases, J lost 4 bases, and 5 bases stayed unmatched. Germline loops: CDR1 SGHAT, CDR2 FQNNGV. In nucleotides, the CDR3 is TGTGCCAGCAGCTCAGGACTAGCGGGGGGGCCTTACAATGAGCAGTTCTTC. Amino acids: CASSSGLAGGPYNEQFF.

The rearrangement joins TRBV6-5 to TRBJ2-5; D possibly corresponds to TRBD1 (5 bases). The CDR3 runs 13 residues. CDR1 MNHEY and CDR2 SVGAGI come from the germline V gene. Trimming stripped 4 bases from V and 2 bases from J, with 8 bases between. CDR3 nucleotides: TGTGCCAGCAGTTCCCCAGGGCAAGAGACCCAGTACTTC. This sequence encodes CASSSPGQETQYF.

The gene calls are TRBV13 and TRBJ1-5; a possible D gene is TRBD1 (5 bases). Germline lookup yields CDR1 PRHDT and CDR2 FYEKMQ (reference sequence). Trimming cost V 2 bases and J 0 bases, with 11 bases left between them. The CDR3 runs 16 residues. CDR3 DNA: TGTGCCAGCAGCTTACGGACACCGAATAGCAATCAGCCCCAGCATTTT. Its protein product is CASSLRTPNSNQPQHF.

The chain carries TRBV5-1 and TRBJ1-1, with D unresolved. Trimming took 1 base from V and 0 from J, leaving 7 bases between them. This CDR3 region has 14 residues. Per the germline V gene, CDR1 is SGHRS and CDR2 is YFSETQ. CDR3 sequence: CASSLSTMNTEAFF. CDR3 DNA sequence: TGCGCCAGCAGCTTGTCCACGATGAACACTGAAGCTTTCTTT.

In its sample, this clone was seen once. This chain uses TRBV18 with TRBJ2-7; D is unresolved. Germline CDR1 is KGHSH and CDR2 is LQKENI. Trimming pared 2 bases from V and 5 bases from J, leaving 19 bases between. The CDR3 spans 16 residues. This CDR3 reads CASSPTEAAWVHEQYF. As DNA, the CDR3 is TGTGCCAGCTCACCAACTGAAGCAGCCTGGGTGCACGAGCAGTACTTC.

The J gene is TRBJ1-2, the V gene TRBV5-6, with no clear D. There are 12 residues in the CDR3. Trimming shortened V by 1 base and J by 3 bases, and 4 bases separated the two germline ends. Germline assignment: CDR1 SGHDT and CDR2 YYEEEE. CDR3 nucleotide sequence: TGTGCCAGCAGCTTGCGGGACTATGGCTACACCTTC. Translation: CASSLRDYGYTF.

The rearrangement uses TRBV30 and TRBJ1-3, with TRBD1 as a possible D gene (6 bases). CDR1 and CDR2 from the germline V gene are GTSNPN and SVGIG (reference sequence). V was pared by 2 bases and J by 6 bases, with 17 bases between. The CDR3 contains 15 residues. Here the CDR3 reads CAWSTYRVFENTIYF. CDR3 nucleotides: TGTGCCTGGAGTACCTACAGGGTATTTGAAAACACCATATATTTT.

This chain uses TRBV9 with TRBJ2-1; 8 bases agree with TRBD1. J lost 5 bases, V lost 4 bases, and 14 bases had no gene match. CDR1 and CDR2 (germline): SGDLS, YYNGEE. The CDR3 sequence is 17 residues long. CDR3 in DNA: TGTGCCAGCAGCTTCGGACAGGGAGGAACGGTCGACAATGAGCAGTTCTTC. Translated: CASSFGQGGTVDNEQFF.

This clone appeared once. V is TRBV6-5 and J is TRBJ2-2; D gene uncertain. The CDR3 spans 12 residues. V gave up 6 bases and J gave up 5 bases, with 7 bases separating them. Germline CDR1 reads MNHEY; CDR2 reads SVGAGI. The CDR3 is CASRMRTGELFF. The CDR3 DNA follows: TGTGCCAGCAGAATGAGAACCGGGGAGCTGTTTTTT.

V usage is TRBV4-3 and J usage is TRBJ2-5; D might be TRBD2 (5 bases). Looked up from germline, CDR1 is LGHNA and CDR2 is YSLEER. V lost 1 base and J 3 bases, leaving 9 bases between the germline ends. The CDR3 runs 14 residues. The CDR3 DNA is TGCGCCAGCAGCCAAGTAGGGAGAGAAGAGACCCAGTACTTC. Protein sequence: CASSQVGREETQYF.

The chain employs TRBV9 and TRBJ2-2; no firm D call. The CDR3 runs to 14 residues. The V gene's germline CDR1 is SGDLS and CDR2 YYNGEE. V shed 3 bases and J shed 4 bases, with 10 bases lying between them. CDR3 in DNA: TGTGCCAGCAGCGCAACCCTAGGCACCGGGGAGCTGTTTTTT. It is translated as CASSATLGTGELFF.

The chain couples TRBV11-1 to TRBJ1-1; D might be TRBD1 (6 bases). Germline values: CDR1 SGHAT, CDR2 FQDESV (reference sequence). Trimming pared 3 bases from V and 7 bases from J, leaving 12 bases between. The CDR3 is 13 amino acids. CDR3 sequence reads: CASSFRGAGEAFF. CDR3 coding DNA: TGTGCCAGCAGCTTTAGGGGGGCTGGTGAAGCTTTCTTT. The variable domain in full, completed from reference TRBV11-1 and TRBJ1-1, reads EAEVAQSPRYKITEKSQAVAFWCDPISGHATLYWYRQILGQGPELLVQFQDESVVDDSQLPKDRFSAERLKGVDSTLKIQPAELGDSAMYLCASSFRGAGEAFFGQGTRLTVV.

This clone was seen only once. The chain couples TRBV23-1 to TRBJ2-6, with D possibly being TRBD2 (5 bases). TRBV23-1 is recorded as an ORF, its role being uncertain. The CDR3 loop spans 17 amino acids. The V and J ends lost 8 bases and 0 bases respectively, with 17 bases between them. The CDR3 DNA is TGCGCCAGCTCACCTGAGGGAGATTCCTCTGGGGCCAACGTCCTGACTTTC. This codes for CASSPEGDSSGANVLTF.

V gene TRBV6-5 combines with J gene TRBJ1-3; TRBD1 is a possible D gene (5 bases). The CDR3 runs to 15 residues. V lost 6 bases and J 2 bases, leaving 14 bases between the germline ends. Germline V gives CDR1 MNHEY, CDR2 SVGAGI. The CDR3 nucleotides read TGTGCCAGCAGCCGCGGGCAGGGCGCTGGAAACACCATATATTTT. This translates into CASSRGQGAGNTIYF.